A selection of T cell receptor beta chains follows, all from one sample in a study of blood T cells in healthy people across ages. TCRdb reanalysed the 5' RACE reads using MiXCR and keeps one entry per CDR3 protein. In the table there are about 1,500,000 distinct CDR3 sequences, roughly 28% of which are singletons. Sequences were obtained from blood. The receptors stem from a woman aged 25 to 39 in good health. Both conserved end residues are trimmed from each CDR3. Fields, in order: V gene, J gene, CDR3 protein.

v_gene: TRBV5-6; j_gene: TRBJ2-5; CDR3aa: ASSLLESGGETQY
v_gene: TRBV28; j_gene: TRBJ2-1; CDR3aa: ASSLSGTGKGNEQF
v_gene: TRBV7-9; j_gene: TRBJ2-5; CDR3aa: ASRVGAGVGQETQY
v_gene: TRBV6-2/TRBV6-3; j_gene: TRBJ1-5; CDR3aa: ASGDRDRLPQH
v_gene: TRBV20-1; j_gene: TRBJ1-2; CDR3aa: SAMGWNYGYT
v_gene: TRBV28; j_gene: TRBJ2-7; CDR3aa: ASSRGVGEQY
v_gene: TRBV5-1; j_gene: TRBJ2-7; CDR3aa: ASSSEGQGTEQY
v_gene: TRBV10-2; j_gene: TRBJ2-1; CDR3aa: ASTTAGTSGGKGEQF
v_gene: TRBV27; j_gene: .; CDR3aa: ASRTGAVNEQY
v_gene: TRBV5-1; j_gene: TRBJ1-6; CDR3aa: ASSLSSTGVQFSPLH
v_gene: TRBV30; j_gene: TRBJ2-1; CDR3aa: ASTTGLEQF
v_gene: TRBV5-1; j_gene: TRBJ2-3; CDR3aa: ASSWTAEDTQY
v_gene: TRBV20-1; j_gene: TRBJ1-5; CDR3aa: SAPGPYSNQPQH
v_gene: TRBV12-3/TRBV12-4; j_gene: TRBJ2-7; CDR3aa: ASSLRAPEGEQY
v_gene: TRBV5-6; j_gene: TRBJ1-2; CDR3aa: ASSSGRGNGYT
v_gene: TRBV15; j_gene: .; CDR3aa: ATSRGGQGLSEQY
v_gene: TRBV7-9; j_gene: TRBJ1-4; CDR3aa: ASSLFSGFATNEKLF
v_gene: TRBV29-1; j_gene: TRBJ1-2; CDR3aa: SVGAPDGYT
v_gene: TRBV20-1; j_gene: TRBJ2-2; CDR3aa: SARSLGGTTGELF
v_gene: TRBV28; j_gene: TRBJ2-4; CDR3aa: ACTGTLYRAKNIQY
v_gene: TRBV2; j_gene: TRBJ2-7; CDR3aa: ASSSDGYGQY
v_gene: TRBV15; j_gene: TRBJ1-6; CDR3aa: ATSRDGRSPLH